Shown below are 20 T cell receptor beta chains from a single sample sequenced in a study of cytomegalovirus exposure and HLA in healthy donors. PCR was performed using 60 Vbeta and 13 Jbeta primers. Assay: immunoSEQ multiplex PCR; the TCRdb copy retains only in-frame clones and omits some. In the table there are 100,000 to 150,000 clones, less than 80% of which are singletons. The sequenced material came from PBMCs. Receptors were obtained from a man in his forties in good health and CMV-seropositive.

V and J are TRBV10-3 and TRBJ2-4; 7 bases agree with TRBD1. The CDR3 sequence is 14 residues long. The germline V gene has CDR1 ENHRY and CDR2 SYGVKD. The ends lost 2 bases at V and 11 bases at J; junction bases unmatched: 9. The CDR3 spells CAISEIRDRPVQYF. Here the CDR3 DNA reads TGTGCCATCAGTGAGATAAGGGACAGACCAGTTCAGTACTTC.

J is TRBJ1-1 and V is TRBV4-2, with D perhaps matching TRBD1 (5 bases). V gave up 0 bases and J gave up 5 bases, with 16 bases separating them. The V gene's germline CDR1 is LGHNA and CDR2 YNFKEQ. CDR3 length: 16 amino acids. The CDR3 sequence: CASSQEGAQRGTEAFF. In DNA, the CDR3 is TGTGCCAGCAGCCAAGAGGGCGCTCAGCGGGGGACTGAAGCTTTCTTT.

This chain uses TRBV6-1 with TRBJ2-3; TRBD2 is a possible D gene (5 bases). Germline loops: CDR1 MNHNS, CDR2 SASEGT. This CDR3 region has 13 residues. V lost 2 bases, J lost 2 bases, and 5 bases lay in between. The CDR3, as DNA: TGTGCCAGCAGTGAACGGGACACAGATACGCAGTATTTT. Its protein product is CASSERDTDTQYF.

The chain uses TRBV2 and TRBJ1-5; 7 positions agree with TRBD1. Germline V gene data show CDR1 as SNHLY and CDR2 as FYNNEI. The CDR3 runs to 13 residues. The ends lost 7 bases at V and 5 bases at J; junction bases unmatched: 5. CDR3 residues: CASTDRWDQPQHF. The CDR3 coding sequence is TGTGCCAGCACGGACAGGTGGGATCAGCCCCAGCATTTT. Combining the CDR3 with reference TRBV2 and TRBJ1-5 gives the whole variable domain EPEVTQTPSHQVTQMGQEVILRCVPISNHLYFYWYRQILGQKVEFLVSFYNNEISEKSEIFDDQFSVERPDGSNFTLKIRSTKLEDSAMYFCASTDRWDQPQHFGDGTRLSIL.

The V gene is TRBV27, the J gene TRBJ2-2, with D unresolved. Trimming cost V 3 bases and J 7 bases, with 6 bases left between them. Per the germline V gene, CDR1 is MNHEY and CDR2 is SMNVEV (reference sequence). The CDR3 consists of 12 residues. The CDR3 region has the DNA TGTGCCAGCAGTTTTAGTGGCGGGGAGCTGTTTTTT. This translates into CASSFSGGELFF.

J is TRBJ1-2 and V is TRBV18, with 11 bases that match TRBD1. Germline CDR1 is KGHSH and CDR2 is LQKENI. V was clipped by 5 bases and J by 8 bases; unmatched bases: 4. The CDR3 contains 13 residues. The DNA of the CDR3 is TGTGCCAGCTCAAGGGACAGGGGGAGCGGCTACACCTTC. Translated: CASSRDRGSGYTF.

The chain is built from TRBV5-1 and TRBJ1-2; D unclear. The germline gives CDR1 SGHRS, CDR2 YFSETQ. The CDR3 loop spans 14 amino acids. The V and J ends lost 4 bases and 0 bases respectively, with 10 bases between them. CDR3 bases: TGCGCCAGCAGCCGGGGAACAACTAACTATGGCTACACCTTC. Protein sequence: CASSRGTTNYGYTF.

The chain uses TRBV9 and TRBJ1-1, with TRBD1 identical over 8 bases. Germline-derived CDR1 and CDR2 are SGDLS and YYNGEE. V shed 6 bases and J 0 bases; nucleotides not matched to a gene: 7. There are 15 residues in the CDR3. CDR3 protein: CASTPGGRLNTEAFF. In nucleotides, the CDR3 is TGTGCCAGCACCCCAGGGGGCCGACTGAACACTGAAGCTTTCTTT.

This chain connects TRBV7-2 to TRBJ2-2; 9 nucleotides match TRBD1. The CDR3 sequence is 14 residues long. CDR1 is SGHTA, CDR2 FQGNSA, per germline. V trimming: 4 bases; J trimming: 4 bases; junction bases outside the gene matches: 1. The CDR3 is CASSSGQGTGELFF. CDR3 nucleotides: TGTGCCAGCAGCTCGGGACAGGGCACCGGGGAGCTGTTTTTT.

The chain is built from TRBV5-5 and TRBJ1-5; D perhaps matches TRBD1 (6 bases). The V end lost 0 bases, the J end lost 11 bases, and 24 bases lay between the germline ends. CDR3 length: 17 amino acids. Germline V gene data show CDR1 as SGHKS and CDR2 as YYEKEE (reference sequence). The CDR3 loop reads CASSLGGGLKGKSSQHF. As DNA, the CDR3 is TGTGCCAGCAGCTTGGGGGGGGGCCTCAAGGGGAAGTCGTCCCAGCATTTT.

The chain recombines TRBV9 with TRBJ2-7; 7 bases are shared with TRBD2. CDR1 and CDR2 from the germline V gene are SGDLS and YYNGEE. The CDR3 loop spans 15 amino acids. Unmatched junction bases numbered 10, after V lost 3 bases and J lost 4 bases. As DNA, the CDR3 is TGTGCCAGCAGCGCGTCGGGGTCTAGCGGTTACGAGCAGTACTTC. This codes for CASSASGSSGYEQYF.

This chain links TRBV6-6 with TRBJ2-2; 9 nucleotides line up with TRBD1. Germline V gives CDR1 MNHNY, CDR2 SVGAGI (reference sequence). CDR3 length: 16 residues. V lost 6 bases to trimming and J lost 1 base; unmatched junction nucleotides: 6. CDR3 residues: CASSQPGQGNTGELFF. The CDR3 DNA is TGTGCCAGCAGCCAACCGGGACAGGGGAACACCGGGGAGCTGTTTTTT.

This clone occurred once. The chain carries TRBV29-1 and TRBJ2-3; D call uncertain. The V end was cut by 3 bases, the J end by 0 bases, with 7 bases between. Per the germline V gene, CDR1 is SQVTM and CDR2 is ANQGSEA. This CDR3 region has 13 residues. The CDR3 DNA sequence: TGCAGCGTTGACACAGACAGCACAGATACGCAGTATTTT. This translates into CSVDTDSTDTQYF.

The chain recombines TRBV5-6 with TRBJ1-2; 7 bases align to TRBD1. Germline V gene lookup returns CDR1 SGHDT and CDR2 YYEEEE. The CDR3 extends over 14 amino acids. The J segment lost 0 bases and the V segment lost 4 bases, leaving 3 bases of the junction unmatched. In DNA form, the CDR3 reads TGTGCCAGCAGCCAGGGACAGTCTAACTATGGCTACACCTTC. It is translated as CASSQGQSNYGYTF.

The rearrangement links TRBV5-4 to TRBJ2-1; possible D gene TRBD2, 7 bases. CDR3 length: 15 residues. From germline, CDR1 is SGHNT and CDR2 YYREEE (reference sequence). V was clipped by 4 bases and J by 2 bases, with 13 bases between them. In nucleotides, the CDR3 is TGTGCCAGCAGCCCGGCGGGGGCTCCCTACAATGAGCAGTTCTTC. It translates to CASSPAGAPYNEQFF.

The V and J genes are TRBV9 and TRBJ1-2, with a tentative D call TRBD1 (5 bases). This CDR3 has 14 amino acids. Trimming removed 4 bases from V and 2 bases from J, with 12 bases in between. Germline V gene sequence: CDR1 SGDLS, CDR2 YYNGEE. The CDR3 bases are TGTGCCAGCAGCCCGCGGGGCACAAACTATGGCTACACCTTC. The encoded protein is CASSPRGTNYGYTF. Full variable domain (missing parts from reference TRBV9 and TRBJ1-2): DSGVTQTPKHLITATGQRVTLRCSPRSGDLSVYWYQQSLDQGLQFLIQYYNGEERAKGNILERFSAQQFPDLHSELNLSSLELGDSALYFCASSPRGTNYGYTFGSGTRLTVV.

V and J are TRBV4-3 and TRBJ1-1, with TRBD1 matching over 11 bases. The V segment lost 3 bases and the J segment 4 bases; nucleotides outside the gene matches: 7. The CDR3 runs 16 residues. CDR1 is LGHNA and CDR2 is YSLEER in the germline V gene. This CDR3 reads CASSHRVGTGGTEAFF. CDR3 in DNA: TGCGCCAGCAGCCATCGGGTAGGGACAGGGGGCACTGAAGCTTTCTTT.

V is TRBV7-3 and J is TRBJ2-1; 8 bases are shared with TRBD2. CDR1 is SGHTA, CDR2 FQGTGA, per germline. The CDR3 is made up of 14 amino acids. With V trimmed by 5 bases and J by 7 bases, 7 bases remained unmatched. DNA for the CDR3: TGTGCCAGCAGCACCGGGACTAGGCCGAATGAGCAGTTCTTC. Its translation is CASSTGTRPNEQFF.

This chain connects TRBV27 to TRBJ2-7, with 11 bases identical to TRBD2. This CDR3 contains 20 residues. V trimming: 3 bases; J trimming: 2 bases; junction bases outside the gene matches: 18. Looked up from germline, CDR1 is MNHEY and CDR2 is SMNVEV (reference sequence). The CDR3 DNA follows: TGTGCCAGCAGTTTTGGGGGGGCTAGCGGGAGGTTCCCCGCCCCCTACGAGCAGTACTTC. Protein: CASSFGGASGRFPAPYEQYF.

This clone showed up just a few times. This rearrangement joins TRBV9 to TRBJ2-7, with D uncertain. Germline V gene data show CDR1 as SGDLS and CDR2 as YYNGEE. The V end lost 0 bases, the J end lost 7 bases, and 11 bases lay between the germline ends. The CDR3 sequence is 13 residues long. The CDR3 region has the DNA TGTGCCAGCAGCGTAGTACAATTCGGGGAGCAGTACTTC. Amino acid sequence: CASSVVQFGEQYF.